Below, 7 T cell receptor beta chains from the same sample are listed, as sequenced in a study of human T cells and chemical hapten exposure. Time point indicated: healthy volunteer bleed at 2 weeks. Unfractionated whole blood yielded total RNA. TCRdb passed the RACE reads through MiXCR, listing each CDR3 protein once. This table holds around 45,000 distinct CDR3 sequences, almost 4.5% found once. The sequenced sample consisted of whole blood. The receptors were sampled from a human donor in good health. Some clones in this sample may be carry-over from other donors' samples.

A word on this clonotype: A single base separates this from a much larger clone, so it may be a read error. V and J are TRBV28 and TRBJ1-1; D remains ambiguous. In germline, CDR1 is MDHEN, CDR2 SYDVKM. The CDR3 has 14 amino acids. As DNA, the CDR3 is TGTGCCGGCAGTTTCGGGCAGATGAACACTGAAGCTTTCTTT. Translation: CAGSFGQMNTEAFF. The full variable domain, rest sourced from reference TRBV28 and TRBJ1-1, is DVKVTQSSRYLVKRTGEKVFLECVQDMDHENMFWYRQDPGLGLRLIYFSYDVKMKEKGDIPEGYSVSREKKERFSLILESASTNQTSMYLCAGSFGQMNTEAFFGQGTRLTVV.

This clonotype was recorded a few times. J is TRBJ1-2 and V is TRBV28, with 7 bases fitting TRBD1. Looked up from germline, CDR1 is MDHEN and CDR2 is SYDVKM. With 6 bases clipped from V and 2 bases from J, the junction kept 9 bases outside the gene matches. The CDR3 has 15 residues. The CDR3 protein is CASRLQGDRNYGYTF. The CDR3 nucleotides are TGTGCCAGCAGACTGCAGGGGGACCGCAACTATGGCTACACCTTC.

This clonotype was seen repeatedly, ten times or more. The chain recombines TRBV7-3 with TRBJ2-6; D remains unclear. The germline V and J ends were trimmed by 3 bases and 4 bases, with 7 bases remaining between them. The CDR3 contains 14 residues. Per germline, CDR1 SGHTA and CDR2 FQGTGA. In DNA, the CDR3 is TGTGCCAGCAGCTTGGGCGCCGGGGCCAACGTCCTGACTTTC. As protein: CASSLGAGANVLTF.

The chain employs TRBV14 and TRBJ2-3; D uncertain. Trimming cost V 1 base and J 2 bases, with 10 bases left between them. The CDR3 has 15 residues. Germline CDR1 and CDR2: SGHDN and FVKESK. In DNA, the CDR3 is TGTGCCAGCAGCCAAGGTCGCTACCCCACAGATACGCAGTATTTT. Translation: CASSQGRYPTDTQYF.

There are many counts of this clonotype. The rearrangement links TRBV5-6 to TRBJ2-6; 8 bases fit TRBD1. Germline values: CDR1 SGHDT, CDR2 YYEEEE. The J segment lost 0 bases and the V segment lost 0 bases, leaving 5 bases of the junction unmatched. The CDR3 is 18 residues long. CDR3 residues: CASSLAGTGFSGANVLTF. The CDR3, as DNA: TGTGCCAGCAGCTTGGCCGGGACAGGCTTCTCTGGGGCCAACGTCCTGACTTTC.

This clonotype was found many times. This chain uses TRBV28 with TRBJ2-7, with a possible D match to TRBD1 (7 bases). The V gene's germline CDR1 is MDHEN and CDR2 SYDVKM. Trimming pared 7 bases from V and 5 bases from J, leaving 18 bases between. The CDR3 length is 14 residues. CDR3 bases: TGTGCCAGCACCTCAGGGGGGCCCGAAAACGAGCAGTACTTC. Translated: CASTSGGPENEQYF.

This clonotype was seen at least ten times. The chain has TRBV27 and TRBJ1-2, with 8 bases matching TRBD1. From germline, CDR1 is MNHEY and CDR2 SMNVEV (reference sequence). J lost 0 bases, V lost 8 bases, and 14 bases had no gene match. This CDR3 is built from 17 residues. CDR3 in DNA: TGTGCCAGCTTAGGTTCGGACAGGGAGAACTCTAACTATGGCTACACCTTC. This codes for CASLGSDRENSNYGYTF.